This T cell receptor beta chain is drawn from a study of control samples from healthy donors and cancer patients. The assay was immunoSEQ multiplex PCR, and TCRdb's table has in-frame clones only and misses some. The top ten clones hold more than 6.5% of a sample with around 130,000 clones, around 93% of them seen once. The CDR3 length is 14 residues. V dropped 1 base and J dropped 7 bases, with 12 bases sitting between them. Looked up from germline, CDR1 is SGHKS and CDR2 is YYEKEE (reference sequence). The sequence derives from a man aged 18 to 29 in good health. The chain recombines TRBV5-5 with TRBJ1-5; D gene uncertain. Sequenced sample: blood. The CDR3 nucleotides are TGTGCCAGCAGCTTGACGGCGGGAGAACAGCCCCAGCATTTT. Translated: CASSLTAGEQPQHF.